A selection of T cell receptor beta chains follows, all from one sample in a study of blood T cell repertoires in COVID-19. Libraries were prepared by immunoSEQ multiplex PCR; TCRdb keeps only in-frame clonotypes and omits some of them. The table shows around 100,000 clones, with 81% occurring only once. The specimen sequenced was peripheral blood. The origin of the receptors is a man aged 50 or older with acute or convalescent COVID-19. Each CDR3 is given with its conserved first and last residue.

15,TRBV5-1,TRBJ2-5,CASSLGQGFEETQYF
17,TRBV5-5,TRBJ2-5,CASSPTLVAGGFETQYF
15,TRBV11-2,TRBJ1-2,CASSAVREWNYGYTF
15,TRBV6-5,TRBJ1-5,CASSRYGAPNQPQHF
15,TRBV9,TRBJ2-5,CASSPRGATLGTQYF
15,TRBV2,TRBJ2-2,CASSAHLMNTGELFF
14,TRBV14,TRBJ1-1,CASRRQGALTEAFF
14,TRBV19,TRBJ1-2,CASSAIRGLSGYTF
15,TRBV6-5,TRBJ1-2,CASKRGGTGDYGYTF
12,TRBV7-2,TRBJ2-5,CASSWTSLVQYF
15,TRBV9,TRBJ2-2,CASSAETGSTGELFF
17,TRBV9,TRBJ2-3,CATSQGVTGGSTDTQYF
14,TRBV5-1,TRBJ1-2,CASSADSLDYGYTF
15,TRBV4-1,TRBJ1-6,CASSRGPGTDSPLHF
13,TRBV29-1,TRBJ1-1,CSGSAGPNTEAFF
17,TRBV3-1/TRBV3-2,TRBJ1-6,CASSPTVGSSYNSPLHF
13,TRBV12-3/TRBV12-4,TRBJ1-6,CASSLKGDSPLHF
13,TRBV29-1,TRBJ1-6,CSVGLGGNSPLHF
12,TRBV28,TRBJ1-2,CASRTGGHGYTF
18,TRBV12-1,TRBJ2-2,CASSFARQDRGVHGELFF
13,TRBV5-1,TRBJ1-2,CASSLPQGSDYTF
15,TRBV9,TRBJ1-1,CASSVDDRGNTEAFF
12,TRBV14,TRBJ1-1,CASSQVKGEAFF
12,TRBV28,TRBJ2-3,CASGGDTDTQYF
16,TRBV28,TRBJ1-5,CASSPPIYIGNQPQHF
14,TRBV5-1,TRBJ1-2,CASSLFQGADGYTF
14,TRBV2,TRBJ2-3,CASQRGPSTDTQYF
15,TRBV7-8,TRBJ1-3,CASSLVEGTGNTIYF
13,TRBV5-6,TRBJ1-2,CASSPGGPYGYTF
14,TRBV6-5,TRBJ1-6,CASSYSDGNSPLHF
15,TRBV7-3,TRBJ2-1,CASSLVGRGTNEQFF
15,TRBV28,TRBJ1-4,CASSVRQGGNEKLFF
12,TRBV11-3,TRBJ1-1,CASSLDRGMAFF
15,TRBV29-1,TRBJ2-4,CSVADRTLAKNIQYF
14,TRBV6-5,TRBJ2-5,CASSSPRDQETQYF
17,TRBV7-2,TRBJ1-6,CASSLTLPGQGYSPLHF
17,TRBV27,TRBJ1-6,CASSQFLGTGYNSPLHF
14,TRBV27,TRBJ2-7,CASSPRTGGYEQYF
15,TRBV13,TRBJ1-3,CASSSGTGFGNTIYF
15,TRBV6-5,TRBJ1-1,CASSTPGTQRTEAFF
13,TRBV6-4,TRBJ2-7,CASTRPVSYEQYF
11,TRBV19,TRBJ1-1,CASSRGQEAFF
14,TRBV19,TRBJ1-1,CASTPLRGKSEAFF